These 30 T cell receptor beta chains share one sample of origin, sequenced in a study of T cell repertoires in cytomegalovirus infection. TCRdb processed the reads anew with MiXCR; each CDR3 protein has one entry. The repertoire holds fewer than 1,000,000 distinct CDR3 sequences, with 25% to 40% as singletons. These receptors have no known antigen. Sample: cultured CD8+ T cells from PBMCs, taken from culture after CMV antigen stimulation. These TCRs come from a human donor in good health (CMV status not recorded). Some clones in this sample may be carry-over from other donors' samples.

The rearrangement uses TRBV19 and TRBJ1-5, with 7 bases lining up with TRBD1. From germline, CDR1 is LNHDA and CDR2 SQIVND (reference sequence). The CDR3 sequence is 13 residues long. The J segment lost 5 bases and the V segment lost 6 bases, leaving 4 bases of the junction unmatched. The CDR3: CASSQGQDQPQHF. The CDR3 DNA reads as TGTGCCAGTAGCCAAGGACAGGATCAGCCCCAGCATTTT.

V usage is TRBV7-3 and J usage is TRBJ2-1, with D hard to call. The CDR3 loop spans 12 amino acids. Germline-derived CDR1 and CDR2 are SGHTA and FQGTGA. Trimming took 5 bases from V and 8 from J, leaving 10 bases between them. The DNA for the CDR3 is TGTGCCAGCAGCACAAGGGCGGATGAGCAGTTCTTC. Its protein product is CASSTRADEQFF.

This clonotype has more than one count but fewer than ten. The rearrangement uses TRBV5-6 and TRBJ1-4, with 8 bases identical to TRBD1. CDR1 is SGHDT, CDR2 YYEEEE, per germline. There are 15 residues in the CDR3. Germline trimming cut 4 bases from V and 8 bases from J; bases unmatched to any gene: 10. The CDR3 nucleotides read TGTGCCAGCAGCCAACGACGGGACAGGCACGAAAAACTGTTTTTT. The encoded protein is CASSQRRDRHEKLFF. The whole variable domain, remainder taken from reference TRBV5-6 and TRBJ1-4, is DAGVTQSPTHLIKTRGQQVTLRCSPKSGHDTVSWYQQALGQGPQFIFQYYEEEERQRGNFPDRFSGHQFPNYSSELNVNALLLGDSALYLCASSQRRDRHEKLFFGSGTQLSVL.

This chain connects TRBV5-6 to TRBJ2-7; 7 bases fit TRBD1. The V segment lost 2 bases and the J segment 3 bases; nucleotides outside the gene matches: 8. The CDR3 is made up of 15 amino acids. The germline gives CDR1 SGHDT, CDR2 YYEEEE. The CDR3 coding sequence is TGTGCCAGCAGCTTACGGGACAGACCGCTCTACGAGCAGTACTTC. Translating it yields CASSLRDRPLYEQYF.

The genes are TRBV7-2 and TRBJ2-1; 7 bases are a match to TRBD1. The CDR3 runs to 16 residues. Germline lookup yields CDR1 SGHTA and CDR2 FQGNSA. The V segment lost 3 bases and the J segment 3 bases; nucleotides outside the gene matches: 8. CDR3 nucleotide sequence: TGTGCCAGCAGCTTCGAAGGGGGCGCGGGCTACAATGAGCAGTTCTTC. Translated, it gives CASSFEGGAGYNEQFF.

The rearrangement links TRBV10-3 to TRBJ1-1; D gene unclear. This CDR3 comprises 13 residues. Germline assignment: CDR1 ENHRY and CDR2 SYGVKD. Between the trimmed V and J ends, which lost 11 bases and 0 bases, there was a span of 13 bases. CDR3 nucleotides: TGTGCCGAAAGGGTGGGCGTGAACACTGAAGCTTTCTTT. Encoded protein: CAERVGVNTEAFF.

The chain links TRBV24-1 to TRBJ2-1, with 15 bases matching TRBD2. The junction had 13 bases not matched to a gene; V was cut back by 1 base and J by 7 bases. Germline V gene data show CDR1 as KGHDR and CDR2 as SFDVKD. This CDR3 is 20 amino acids long. The CDR3 sequence is CATSDLRGLAGGAPRNEQFF. The DNA of the CDR3 is TGTGCCACCAGTGATTTAAGGGGACTAGCGGGGGGTGCCCCTAGGAATGAGCAGTTCTTC.

V gene TRBV12-3 or TRBV12-4 combines with J gene TRBJ2-3, with 13 bases lining up with TRBD2. Trimming cost V 10 bases and J 5 bases; bases outside gene matches: 15. The CDR3 has 17 residues. The CDR3 reads CANRRGTGTSGEDTQYF. The CDR3 DNA reads TGTGCCAACAGAAGAGGGACCGGGACTAGCGGGGAAGATACGCAGTATTTT.

The V call is TRBV4-1, the J call TRBJ2-7; D might be TRBD2 (5 bases). V was cut by 6 bases and J by 1 base, with 16 bases left in between. The CDR3 length is 15 residues. In germline, CDR1 is MGHRA, CDR2 YSYEKL. CDR3 bases: TGCGCCAGCAGTCTCGACGCACGGGGATCCTACGAGCAGTACGTC. Its translation is CASSLDARGSYEQYV.

This clonotype has more than one count but fewer than ten. This chain links TRBV4-3 with TRBJ2-1; weak D call: TRBD2 (7 bases). CDR1 LGHNA and CDR2 YSLEER come from the germline V gene. The CDR3 length is 15 residues. The V end was cut by 0 bases, the J end by 6 bases, with 12 bases between. The CDR3, as DNA: TGCGCCAGCAGCCAAGATCTCGCGGGGGCCAATGAGCAGTTCTTC. It yields the protein CASSQDLAGANEQFF.

The table lists this clonotype with a few counts. CDR3 region: CASGLIYGSLGREAFF. CDR3 sequence (DNA): TGTGCTAGTGGTTTGATTTACGGCAGCCTGGGTAGGGAGGCTTTCTTT. This rearrangement joins TRBV12-5 to TRBJ1-1; D gene ambiguous. CDR3 size: 16 residues. Trimming removed 2 bases from V and 11 bases from J, with 24 bases in between. Germline V gene sequence: CDR1 LGHNT, CDR2 FRNRAP.

This clonotype has ten or more counts. The chain links TRBV10-3 to TRBJ2-5, with 9 bases identical to TRBD1. V shed 2 bases and J 4 bases; nucleotides not matched to a gene: 5. The CDR3 consists of 15 residues. Germline V lookup: CDR1 ENHRY, CDR2 SYGVKD. Here the CDR3 DNA reads TGTGCCATCAGTGAGGGACAGGGGTACGGAGAGACCCAGTACTTC. Translation: CAISEGQGYGETQYF.

This clonotype was seen many times. V is TRBV7-8 and J is TRBJ2-3; 8 bases map to TRBD2. Germline CDR1 is SGHVS and CDR2 is FQNEAQ. This CDR3 region has 15 residues. Trimming at V came to 4 bases and at J to 2 bases, leaving 5 bases not matched to a gene. CDR3 coding DNA: TGTGCCAGCAGCTCCTTAGCGGGGACCACAGATACGCAGTATTTT. Its protein product is CASSSLAGTTDTQYF.

Regarding this clonotype: The junction and the germline gene differ at one end; a read error may be behind it. The chain carries TRBV28 and TRBJ1-2; possibly TRBD1 for D (6 bases). Germline V gives CDR1 MDHEN, CDR2 SYDVKM. This CDR3 contains 18 residues. DNA for the CDR3: TGTGCCAGCACCTTAGTAGGCAGGGGCCTTGTAGCTAACTATGGCTACACCTTT. This codes for CASTLVGRGLVANYGYTF.

V usage is TRBV7-9 and J usage is TRBJ2-3, with D perhaps TRBD2 (6 bases). Trimming left V 5 bases short and J 6 bases short, with 27 bases between. The germline V gene has CDR1 SEHNR and CDR2 FQNEAQ (reference sequence). The CDR3 has 18 residues. The CDR3 DNA reads TGTGCCAGCAGCCCAGCTACTAGCAGGATCTCCCAAAGGGATACGCAGTATTTT. This gives the protein CASSPATSRISQRDTQYF.

The chain combines TRBV12-3 or TRBV12-4 with TRBJ1-3, with a possible D match to TRBD1 (5 bases). V gave up 7 bases and J gave up 2 bases, with 9 bases separating them. This CDR3 is 13 amino acids long. In DNA, the CDR3 is TGTGCCAGCAATCCAGGGCCTGGAAACACCATATATTTT. This encodes CASNPGPGNTIYF.

This clonotype was seen more than once but under ten times. The chain links TRBV6-4 to TRBJ1-2; D gene uncertain. V gave up 2 bases and J gave up 7 bases, with 14 bases separating them. From germline, CDR1 is MRHNA and CDR2 SNTAGT. The CDR3 has 14 residues. In nucleotides, the CDR3 is TGTGCCAGCAGTGACCCCGGACGAATTAGTGGCTACACCTTC. Its translation is CASSDPGRISGYTF.

This clonotype was detected a few times. The V call is TRBV6-1, the J call TRBJ2-5, with D possibly being TRBD2 (5 bases). Trimming cost V 3 bases and J 2 bases, with 16 bases left between them. Germline loops: CDR1 MNHNS, CDR2 SASEGT. The length of the CDR3 is 16 residues. CDR3 sequence reads: CASSDFTRDLQETQYF. As DNA, the CDR3 is TGTGCCAGCAGTGACTTCACCCGGGATTTACAAGAGACCCAGTACTTC.

The V and J genes are TRBV29-1 and TRBJ1-3; possibly TRBD1 for D (5 bases). The germline V gene has CDR1 SQVTM and CDR2 ANQGSEA. The CDR3 has 16 amino acids. The V and J ends lost 1 base and 4 bases respectively, with 17 bases between them. DNA of the CDR3: TGCAGCGTTGAAGCCGGGACGGCCTTAGGGGGAAACACCATATATTTT. This codes for CSVEAGTALGGNTIYF. The entire variable domain, with the rest obtained from reference TRBV29-1 and TRBJ1-3, is as follows: SAVISQKPSRDICQRGTSLTIQCQVDSQVTMMFWYRQQPGQSLTLIATANQGSEATYESGFVIDKFPISRPNLTFSTLTVSNMSPEDSSIYLCSVEAGTALGGNTIYFGEGSWLTVV.

This clonotype was found many times. This rearrangement joins TRBV7-2 to TRBJ2-1; no clear D gene. Trimming removed 2 bases at V and 10 bases at J, with 9 bases between. From germline, CDR1 is SGHTA and CDR2 FQGNSA. The CDR3 has 12 residues. Written as DNA, the CDR3 is TGTGCCAGCAGCTTACCCGTCCTAGAGCAGTTCTTC. Its translation: CASSLPVLEQFF.

This chain links TRBV10-3 with TRBJ1-4; D call uncertain. Germline CDR1 is ENHRY and CDR2 is SYGVKD. The V gene lost 3 bases and the J gene lost 6 bases, with 8 bases spanning the gap. CDR3 size: 13 residues. The CDR3 sequence: CAISDGRDEKLFF. Here the CDR3 DNA reads TGTGCCATCAGTGACGGCCGAGATGAAAAACTGTTTTTT.

This clonotype was found a few times. The CDR3 loop is CASSPQDRGRGNTIYF. The CDR3, as DNA: TGTGCCAGCAGTCCCCAGGACAGGGGGCGCGGAAACACCATATATTTT. This chain links TRBV6-1 with TRBJ1-3; 11 nucleotides agree with TRBD1. V lost 5 bases to trimming and J lost 4 bases; unmatched junction nucleotides: 7. Germline CDR1 is MNHNS and CDR2 is SASEGT. CDR3 size: 16 residues.

The V and J genes are TRBV27 and TRBJ1-2, with D possibly being TRBD1 (5 bases). CDR1 is MNHEY, CDR2 SMNVEV, per germline (reference sequence). V was clipped by 6 bases and J by 3 bases, with 17 bases between them. The length of the CDR3 is 15 residues. The CDR3 nucleotides are TGTGCCAGCAGGCCCCCCGGGGGGGGTGACTATGGCTACACCTTC. It yields the protein CASRPPGGGDYGYTF.

V gene TRBV7-8 combines with J gene TRBJ2-2; D possibly corresponds to TRBD2 (6 bases). CDR3 length: 15 residues. Trimming left V 4 bases short and J 7 bases short, with 16 bases between. The V gene's germline CDR1 is SGHVS and CDR2 FQNEAQ. CDR3 region: CASSWGLASSGELFF. The CDR3 DNA reads as TGTGCCAGCAGCTGGGGACTCGCATCCAGCGGGGAGCTGTTTTTT.

The chain is built from TRBV6-2 or TRBV6-3 and TRBJ2-2; the D gene is possibly TRBD2 (6 bases). The CDR3 has 18 residues. Trimming pared 5 bases from V and 1 base from J, leaving 20 bases between. In germline, CDR1 is MNHEY, CDR2 SVGEGT. The DNA of the CDR3 is TGTGCCAGCAGTGAATGGCGGGAACCGCGGGGGAACACCGGGGAGCTGTTTTTT. Protein: CASSEWREPRGNTGELFF.

J is TRBJ2-7 and V is TRBV6-1; D uncertain. V gave up 1 base and J gave up 9 bases, with 10 bases separating them. Germline loops: CDR1 MNHNS, CDR2 SASEGT. The CDR3 covers 12 residues. The CDR3 loop is CASSEGPTGQYF. In nucleotides, the CDR3 is TGTGCCAGCAGTGAAGGGCCAACGGGGCAGTACTTC.

This clonotype has at least ten counts. The CDR3 DNA sequence: TGTGCCAGCAGCTTAGAAACCGGGGAGCTGTTTTTT. Protein product: CASSLETGELFF. This chain uses TRBV7-2 with TRBJ2-2, with unresolved D. Germline CDR1 reads SGHTA; CDR2 reads FQGNSA. This CDR3 is built from 12 residues. Trimming shortened V by 1 base and J by 5 bases, and 2 bases separated the two germline ends.

The chain has TRBV6-5 and TRBJ2-2; a weak D match, TRBD2 (5 bases). V lost 2 bases to trimming and J lost 1 base, with 8 bases between them. Germline loops: CDR1 MNHEY, CDR2 SVGAGI. The CDR3 covers 15 residues. For the CDR3, the DNA is TGTGCCAGCAGTTACGAAGCGGTGAACACCGGGGAGCTGTTTTTT. Amino acids: CASSYEAVNTGELFF.

This sequence joins TRBV19 and TRBJ2-7, with no clear D. V shed 6 bases and J shed 5 bases, with 8 bases lying between them. CDR1 LNHDA and CDR2 SQIVND come from the germline V gene (reference sequence). The CDR3 sequence is 11 residues long. The CDR3 region is CASSHADEQYF. The CDR3 DNA reads as TGTGCCAGTAGCCACGCGGACGAGCAGTACTTC.

The V gene is TRBV11-2, the J gene TRBJ1-4; D is perhaps TRBD1 (5 bases). V lost 5 bases and J 8 bases, leaving 9 bases between the germline ends. Germline V CDR1 and CDR2: SGHAT, FQNNGV. The CDR3 loop spans 12 amino acids. CDR3 sequence reads: CASSEPGEKLFF. The CDR3 DNA sequence: TGTGCCAGCAGCGAACCAGGGGAAAAACTGTTTTTT.